This passage covers 17 T cell receptor beta chains from one sample sequenced in a study of monozygotic twins with inflammatory bowel disease. For each CDR3 protein, TCRdb gives one entry from its re-call of the 5' RACE reads, without DNA. The sample spans some 170,000 distinct CDR3 sequences; the ten largest clones claim approximately 3%. Sequencing was carried out using blood. These receptors were taken from a human donor with ulcerative colitis or Crohn's disease, or a healthy co-twin of an affected twin (not recorded which).

The chain is built from TRBV6-5 and TRBJ1-2; no DNA is available, so the TRBD1 call from TCRdb remains unchecked. This CDR3 spans 15 amino acids. The germline V gene has CDR1 MNHEY and CDR2 SVGAGI. This chain's CDR3 is CASSYKARTSYGYTF.

The chain carries TRBV7-2 and TRBJ1-1; lacking DNA, the TRBD1 call made by TCRdb goes unchecked. The CDR3 has 14 residues. Per germline, CDR1 SGHTA and CDR2 FQGNSA. This CDR3 is CASSLEVDRAGAFF.

This clonotype is deemed medium-sized by its frequency. The gene calls are TRBV14 and TRBJ2-7; TCRdb lists TRBD2, though no DNA is available to test this call. Germline CDR1 reads SGHDN; CDR2 reads FVKESK. CDR3 length: 16 residues. This CDR3 reads CASSQVRSGPSYEQYF.

V and J are TRBV6-1 and TRBJ1-4; the D call of TRBD1 rests on TCRdb alone, since no DNA is present to check it. Germline V lookup: CDR1 MNHNS, CDR2 SASEGT. This CDR3 has 15 amino acids. The CDR3 loop reads CASSQPGQGNEKLFF.

The chain links TRBV7-9 to TRBJ1-2; as DNA is missing, the TRBD1 call by TCRdb cannot be tested. The germline V gene encodes CDR1 SEHNR and CDR2 FQNEAQ (reference sequence). The CDR3 sequence is 15 residues long. The chain's CDR3 is CASSLLRQGDYGYTF.

This chain links TRBV24-1 with TRBJ2-1. CDR1 and CDR2 from the germline V gene are KGHDR and SFDVKD. This CDR3 is built from 12 residues. CDR3 amino acids: CATSDSRQEQFF.

This chain connects TRBV5-1 to TRBJ2-3. CDR1 is SGHRS and CDR2 is YFSETQ in the germline V gene. The CDR3 runs to 12 residues. CDR3: CASSPGQHTQYF.

J is TRBJ1-1 and V is TRBV12-3 or TRBV12-4. This CDR3 has 13 residues. The CDR3 loop is CASRPRGRAEAFF.

J is TRBJ1-1 and V is TRBV7-2; the D call from TCRdb, TRBD1, cannot be confirmed without DNA. Per the germline V gene, CDR1 is SGHTA and CDR2 is FQGNSA. The CDR3 covers 13 residues. CDR3 amino acids: CASSLAGGPEAFF. The variable domain in full, completed from reference TRBV7-2 and TRBJ1-1, reads GAGVSQSPSNKVTEKGKDVELRCDPISGHTALYWYRQSLGQGLEFLIYFQGNSAPDKSGLPSDRFSAERTGGSVSTLTIQRTQQEDSAVYLCASSLAGGPEAFFGQGTRLTVV.

The gene calls are TRBV18 and TRBJ2-1; no DNA is available, so the TRBD2 call from TCRdb remains unchecked. The CDR3 has 16 amino acids. Germline-derived CDR1 and CDR2 are KGHSH and LQKENI. CDR3 loop: CASSPLTSGRADEQFF.

The chain uses TRBV5-1 and TRBJ2-2; TCRdb's D call, TRBD2, is unchecked because there is no DNA. The CDR3 loop spans 17 amino acids. CDR1 and CDR2 from the germline V gene are SGHRS and YFSETQ. CDR3 residues: CASSLVGTTPSIRELFF.

The rearrangement joins TRBV24-1 to TRBJ1-2; without DNA, the TCRdb call of TRBD1 cannot be checked. CDR3 size: 15 residues. Per germline, CDR1 KGHDR and CDR2 SFDVKD. The CDR3 loop reads CATSDDGDRNYGYTF.

The chain combines TRBV7-2 with TRBJ2-7; absent DNA, TCRdb's TRBD1 call cannot be checked. Germline V CDR1 and CDR2: SGHTA, FQGNSA. This CDR3 has 13 residues. CDR3 sequence reads: CASSFGTLYEQYF. Using reference TRBV7-2 and TRBJ2-7 for the parts outside the CDR3, the full variable domain is GAGVSQSPSNKVTEKGKDVELRCDPISGHTALYWYRQSLGQGLEFLIYFQGNSAPDKSGLPSDRFSAERTGGSVSTLTIQRTQQEDSAVYLCASSFGTLYEQYFGPGTRLTVT.

The CDR3 here is CATSDPLEEQFF. The rearrangement uses TRBV24-1 and TRBJ2-1. There are 12 residues in the CDR3. The germline V gene encodes CDR1 KGHDR and CDR2 SFDVKD.

This chain joins TRBV27 and TRBJ2-7; TCRdb picks TRBD2, but there is no DNA to check that call. CDR1 is MNHEY and CDR2 is SMNVEV in the germline V gene (reference sequence). This CDR3 comprises 15 residues. CDR3 residues: CASSSSSGAPYEQYF.

The chain is built from TRBV5-1 and TRBJ2-1. CDR3 length: 15 residues. Germline V gene sequence: CDR1 SGHRS, CDR2 YFSETQ. CDR3 protein: CASSLEFPSYNEQFF.

The rearrangement joins TRBV20-1 to TRBJ2-1. Per germline, CDR1 DFQATT and CDR2 SNEGSKA (reference sequence). The CDR3 totals 11 residues. This chain's CDR3 is CSGSSYNEQFF.